A single sample is the source of the 29 T cell receptor beta chains below, sequenced in a study of blood T cell repertoires in COVID-19. Profiling relied on immunoSEQ multiplex PCR, and the TCRdb table lists in-frame clones only, not all of them. The repertoire has over 85,000 clones, around nine tenths of them found once; the top ten carry 15%. Sequences were obtained from peripheral blood. The receptors come from a human donor in a cohort sampled during active COVID-19.

This clone has a single count. V and J are TRBV6-5 and TRBJ1-2, with D possibly TRBD1 on 6 matching bases. Trimming stripped 7 bases from V and 8 bases from J, with 20 bases between. CDR3 length: 14 amino acids. The germline V gene has CDR1 MNHEY and CDR2 SVGAGI. The CDR3 DNA follows: TGTGCCAGCAAACCGGTCAGGGGCCTACAGGGCTACACCTTC. Protein product: CASKPVRGLQGYTF.

The chain recombines TRBV5-1 with TRBJ2-7; 10 nucleotides line up with TRBD1. V trimming: 0 bases; J trimming: 2 bases; junction bases outside the gene matches: 2. The CDR3 is made up of 15 amino acids. CDR1 is SGHRS, CDR2 YFSETQ, per germline. CDR3 sequence reads: CASSLDGTGAYEQYF. The CDR3 DNA follows: TGCGCCAGCAGCTTGGACGGGACAGGGGCCTACGAGCAGTACTTC. The complete variable domain, with remaining parts taken from reference TRBV5-1 and TRBJ2-7, reads KAGVTQTPRYLIKTRGQQVTLSCSPISGHRSVSWYQQTPGQGLQFLFEYFSETQRNKGNFPGRFSGRQFSNSRSEMNVSTLELGDSALYLCASSLDGTGAYEQYFGPGTRLTVT.

The rearrangement joins TRBV7-6 to TRBJ2-3; tentatively, D is TRBD1 (7 bases). Germline V lookup: CDR1 SGHVS, CDR2 FNYEAQ. V was pared by 4 bases and J by 4 bases, with 12 bases between. This CDR3 spans 14 amino acids. The CDR3 region has the DNA TGTGCCAGCAGCTCTACAGGGGAGGCAGATACGCAGTATTTT. Translation gives CASSSTGEADTQYF.

This clone turned up a few times. The CDR3 DNA reads TGTGCCAGCAGCAACAAACAGGGTAGTGGCTACACCTTC. This translates into CASSNKQGSGYTF. The chain employs TRBV6-6 and TRBJ1-2, with D perhaps TRBD1 (6 bases). Germline V gene sequence: CDR1 MNHNY, CDR2 SVGAGI (reference sequence). Trimming cost V 6 bases and J 7 bases, with 15 bases left between them. The length of the CDR3 is 13 residues.

This clone was picked up a small number of times. The chain combines TRBV7-2 with TRBJ1-5; D gene uncertain. The ends were cut back, 3 bases at V and 1 base at J, with 4 bases in the middle. The CDR3 consists of 13 residues. Germline V gene lookup returns CDR1 SGHTA and CDR2 FQGNSA. The CDR3 is CASSFQSNQPQHF. In DNA form, the CDR3 reads TGTGCCAGCAGCTTCCAGAGCAATCAGCCCCAGCATTTT.

The count of this clone is one. The chain carries TRBV7-6 and TRBJ2-7, with a weak D call TRBD2 (5 bases). V was clipped by 5 bases and J by 2 bases, with 19 bases between them. Germline V gives CDR1 SGHVS, CDR2 FNYEAQ. The CDR3 runs to 16 residues. CDR3 amino acids: CASSPIPRAGPYEQYF. The CDR3 DNA reads TGTGCCAGCAGCCCGATTCCGAGGGCGGGTCCCTACGAGCAGTACTTC.

A note on this clone: Its ends do not fully match the called genes, so a read error is possible. The V and J genes are TRBV25-1 and TRBJ1-1, with unresolved D. The CDR3 is 13 residues long. CDR1 and CDR2 (germline): MGHDK, SYGVNS. The DNA of the CDR3 is TGTGCCAGCAGTGAATTGAGGAACTCTGAAGCTTTCTTT. As protein: CASSELRNSEAFF.

The genes are TRBV2 and TRBJ2-5; 9 bases line up with TRBD1. Trimming took 6 bases from V and 5 from J; bases not matched to a gene: 13. Germline assignment: CDR1 SNHLY and CDR2 FYNNEI. There are 16 residues in the CDR3. CDR3: CASRTHRGRRVETQYF. CDR3 nucleotides: TGTGCCAGCAGGACCCACAGGGGGCGCAGAGTGGAGACCCAGTACTTC.

This chain joins TRBV5-4 and TRBJ2-3; D is possibly TRBD1 (6 bases). Germline loops: CDR1 SGHNT, CDR2 YYREEE (reference sequence). This CDR3 is 16 amino acids long. V was pared by 4 bases and J by 3 bases, with 18 bases between. CDR3 sequence (DNA): TGTGCCAGCAGCCTTTTAGGACAGAAGCTAACAGATACGCAGTATTTT. Translating gives CASSLLGQKLTDTQYF.

The chain is built from TRBV3-1 (or the pseudogene TRBV3-2) and TRBJ2-3; 10 bases fit TRBD2. The CDR3 is 15 residues long. The germline V gene has CDR1 LGHDT and CDR2 YNNKEL (reference sequence). Germline trimming cut 6 bases from V and 3 bases from J; bases unmatched to any gene: 6. This chain's CDR3 is CASSTGTSATDTQYF. CDR3 sequence (DNA): TGTGCCAGCAGTACTGGGACTAGCGCTACAGATACGCAGTATTTT.

V is TRBV7-9 and J is TRBJ2-1, with TRBD1 matching 11 bases. The J segment lost 6 bases and the V segment lost 3 bases, leaving 4 bases of the junction unmatched. The V gene's germline CDR1 is SEHNR and CDR2 FQNEAQ (reference sequence). The CDR3 contains 15 residues. CDR3 DNA sequence: TGTGCCAGCAGCTTGAGGGACAGGGGGTTCAATGAGCAGTTCTTC. The encoded protein is CASSLRDRGFNEQFF.

The chain employs TRBV14 and TRBJ2-1; 9 bases agree with TRBD1. Germline V gene sequence: CDR1 SGHDN, CDR2 FVKESK. The CDR3 loop spans 14 amino acids. J gave up 2 bases and V 9 bases, and 5 bases lay outside the gene matches. CDR3 sequence reads: CARRTGVPYNEQFF. The CDR3 DNA reads TGTGCCAGAAGGACAGGGGTCCCCTACAATGAGCAGTTCTTC. Full variable domain (remainder filled in from reference TRBV14 and TRBJ2-1): EAGVTQFPSHSVIEKGQTVTLRCDPISGHDNLYWYRRVMGKEIKFLLHFVKESKQDESGMPNNRFLAERTGGTYSTLKVQPAELEDSGVYFCARRTGVPYNEQFFGPGTRLTVL.

The chain uses TRBV15 and TRBJ2-7, with TRBD1 matching 9 bases. Unmatched junction bases numbered 3, after V lost 2 bases and J lost 1 base. Germline V gene data show CDR1 as LNHNV and CDR2 as YYDKDF (reference sequence). This CDR3 region has 15 residues. The CDR3 DNA is TGTGCCACCAGCAGACCCGGGACAGGGTCCTACGAGCAGTACTTC. This sequence encodes CATSRPGTGSYEQYF.

The chain has TRBV18 and TRBJ2-7, with 9 bases identical to TRBD2. V was pared by 3 bases and J by 0 bases, with 6 bases of the junction left unmatched. This CDR3 has 16 residues. CDR1 KGHSH and CDR2 LQKENI come from the germline V gene. The CDR3 bases are TGTGCCAGCTCACCTTCGACTAGCGGCGGCTCCTACGAGCAGTACTTC. It specifies CASSPSTSGGSYEQYF.

The V and J genes are TRBV7-2 and TRBJ1-4, with 9 bases fitting TRBD1. V trimming: 4 bases; J trimming: 8 bases; junction bases outside the gene matches: 14. Germline lookup yields CDR1 SGHTA and CDR2 FQGNSA. This CDR3 region has 17 residues. For the CDR3, the DNA is TGTGCCAGCAGCTGGGTCTCCCGGGACAGGGTAGGGGAAAAACTGTTTTTT. Amino acid sequence: CASSWVSRDRVGEKLFF.

V gene TRBV7-2 combines with J gene TRBJ1-2, with 8 bases matching TRBD1. V shed 1 base, J shed 4 bases, and the junction held 2 bases outside the gene matches. This CDR3 has 14 residues. Germline loops: CDR1 SGHTA, CDR2 FQGNSA. CDR3 residues: CASSLDRGIYGYTF. Written as DNA, the CDR3 is TGTGCCAGCAGCTTAGACAGGGGGATCTATGGCTACACCTTC. The variable domain in full, completed from reference TRBV7-2 and TRBJ1-2, reads GAGVSQSPSNKVTEKGKDVELRCDPISGHTALYWYRQSLGQGLEFLIYFQGNSAPDKSGLPSDRFSAERTGGSVSTLTIQRTQQEDSAVYLCASSLDRGIYGYTFGSGTRLTVV.

In its sample, this clone was seen a few times. V usage is TRBV2 and J usage is TRBJ1-5, with D unresolved. This CDR3 has 12 residues. Between the trimmed V and J ends, which lost 4 bases and 11 bases, there was a span of 12 bases. In germline, CDR1 is SNHLY, CDR2 FYNNEI. The CDR3 loop is CASSGPTNSQHF. The CDR3 bases are TGTGCCAGCAGTGGTCCGACAAACTCCCAGCATTTT. Using reference TRBV2 and TRBJ1-5 for the parts outside the CDR3, the full variable domain is EPEVTQTPSHQVTQMGQEVILRCVPISNHLYFYWYRQILGQKVEFLVSFYNNEISEKSEIFDDQFSVERPDGSNFTLKIRSTKLEDSAMYFCASSGPTNSQHFGDGTRLSIL.

A note on this clone: One junction end does not reproduce the germline sequence, and a read error may be involved. The rearrangement joins TRBV5-1 to TRBJ2-7; D is possibly TRBD1 (5 bases). Germline-derived CDR1 and CDR2 are SGHRS and YFSETQ. CDR3 length: 14 residues. This chain's CDR3 is CASSGTTVSSEQYF. CDR3 nucleotides: TGCGCCAGCAGCGGAACGACAGTATCCTCCGAGCAGTACTTC.

The chain recombines TRBV7-9 with TRBJ1-4; 9 bases map to TRBD1. There are 15 residues in the CDR3. Germline loops: CDR1 SEHNR, CDR2 FQNEAQ (reference sequence). The V gene end was trimmed by 4 bases and the J gene end by 7 bases; junction bases not matched to a gene: 7. The CDR3: CASSSRTGVVEKLFF. The CDR3 DNA is TGTGCCAGCAGCTCGAGGACAGGGGTGGTTGAAAAACTGTTTTTT. Together with reference TRBV7-9 and TRBJ1-4, the CDR3 gives the full variable domain: DTGVSQNPRHKITKRGQNVTFRCDPISEHNRLYWYRQTLGQGPEFLTYFQNEAQLEKSRLLSDRFSAERPKGSFSTLEIQRTEQGDSAMYLCASSSRTGVVEKLFFGSGTQLSVL.

The chain recombines TRBV7-9 with TRBJ2-7, with D perhaps TRBD2 (7 bases). CDR1 and CDR2 (germline): SEHNR, FQNEAQ (reference sequence). The V gene lost 2 bases and the J gene lost 4 bases, with 12 bases spanning the gap. This CDR3 spans 14 amino acids. CDR3 sequence reads: CASSLIAGAYEQYF. The CDR3 DNA sequence: TGTGCCAGCAGCTTAATTGCGGGGGCATACGAGCAGTACTTC.

This chain uses TRBV9 with TRBJ2-7; perhaps TRBD1 as D (5 bases). Germline values: CDR1 SGDLS, CDR2 YYNGEE. The germline V and J ends were trimmed by 3 bases and 4 bases, with 14 bases remaining between them. The CDR3 consists of 14 residues. For the CDR3, the DNA is TGTGCCAGCAGCGAGGCTCCAGGGCCATACGAGCAGTACTTC. This codes for CASSEAPGPYEQYF. Complete variable domain (other parts from reference TRBV9 and TRBJ2-7): DSGVTQTPKHLITATGQRVTLRCSPRSGDLSVYWYQQSLDQGLQFLIQYYNGEERAKGNILERFSAQQFPDLHSELNLSSLELGDSALYFCASSEAPGPYEQYFGPGTRLTVT.

The J gene is TRBJ2-5, the V gene TRBV3-1 (or the pseudogene TRBV3-2), with D possibly matching TRBD2 (6 bases). The CDR3 sequence is 15 residues long. CDR1 and CDR2 (germline): LGHDT, YNNKEL (reference sequence). The V end lost 0 bases, the J end lost 5 bases, and 13 bases lay between the germline ends. CDR3 region: CASSQDLTGLETQYF. The CDR3 nucleotides read TGTGCCAGCAGCCAAGATTTGACGGGACTGGAGACCCAGTACTTC.

This rearrangement joins TRBV28 to TRBJ2-5; tentative D call: TRBD2 (6 bases). CDR1 MDHEN and CDR2 SYDVKM come from the germline V gene. The V end was cut by 11 bases, the J end by 4 bases, with 14 bases between. This CDR3 contains 12 residues. CDR3 amino acids: CAVRGGGETQYF. DNA of the CDR3: TGTGCCGTCCGGGGAGGTGGAGAGACCCAGTACTTC.

The genes are TRBV30 and TRBJ1-2, with 8 bases matching TRBD1. With 1 base clipped from V and 8 bases from J, the junction kept 15 bases outside the gene matches. The CDR3 is 16 amino acids. Germline V gene lookup returns CDR1 GTSNPN and CDR2 SVGIG (reference sequence). CDR3 amino acids: CAWSEPRGQGLWGYTF. The CDR3 DNA is TGTGCCTGGAGTGAACCCCGAGGACAGGGATTGTGGGGCTACACCTTC.

This clone was seen more than once but under ten times. V usage is TRBV4-1 and J usage is TRBJ1-2; D unclear. Germline V gene data show CDR1 as MGHRA and CDR2 as YSYEKL. Deletions cut 1 base from V and 0 bases from J, with 6 bases between. CDR3 length: 14 residues. DNA for the CDR3: TGCGCCAGCAGCCAAGTTCGGGCTAACTATGGCTACACCTTC. Protein sequence: CASSQVRANYGYTF.

The chain employs TRBV30 and TRBJ2-7; perhaps TRBD1 as D (6 bases). CDR3 length: 14 amino acids. Germline V gives CDR1 GTSNPN, CDR2 SVGIG (reference sequence). Trimming stripped 1 base from V and 6 bases from J, with 16 bases between. CDR3 sequence (DNA): TGTGCCTGGAGTGAACAGGGTCCTCGAGCCGAGCAGTACTTC. This translates into CAWSEQGPRAEQYF.

The chain carries TRBV3-1 (or the pseudogene TRBV3-2) and TRBJ2-1; 15 nucleotides agree with TRBD2. V lost 4 bases and J lost 8; bases outside the gene matches: 6. This CDR3 has 16 residues. Germline CDR1 and CDR2: LGHDT and YNNKEL (reference sequence). The CDR3 loop reads CASSLRTSGRAYEQFF. In nucleotides, the CDR3 is TGTGCCAGCAGCCTACGGACTAGCGGGAGGGCCTATGAGCAGTTCTTC.

The rearrangement links TRBV28 to TRBJ2-5; no clear D. Germline CDR1 and CDR2: MDHEN and SYDVKM. V gave up 10 bases and J gave up 2 bases, with 5 bases separating them. This CDR3 has 10 residues. CDR3 sequence reads: CATQQETQYF. As DNA, the CDR3 is TGTGCCACCCAACAAGAGACCCAGTACTTC. Together with reference TRBV28 and TRBJ2-5, the CDR3 gives the full variable domain: DVKVTQSSRYLVKRTGEKVFLECVQDMDHENMFWYRQDPGLGLRLIYFSYDVKMKEKGDIPEGYSVSREKKERFSLILESASTNQTSMYLCATQQETQYFGPGTRLLVL.

The rearrangement uses TRBV19 and TRBJ1-1; D is possibly TRBD1 (6 bases). V was cut by 3 bases and J by 7 bases, with 15 bases left in between. The CDR3 contains 14 residues. Germline CDR1 and CDR2: LNHDA and SQIVND (reference sequence). CDR3 region: CASSIPGGGGEAFF. CDR3 DNA sequence: TGTGCCAGTAGTATTCCGGGGGGCGGAGGTGAAGCTTTCTTT.